The next 15 T cell receptor beta chains were all read from a single sample in a study of cytomegalovirus exposure and HLA in healthy donors (dated by TCRdb to the late 2010s). The library was produced with the immunoSEQ multiplex PCR assay. A mixture of 60 forward primers for TCR Vbeta segments and 13 reverse primers for TCR Jbeta segments was used in the multiplex PCR. What TCRdb holds here is the immuneACCESS table cut down to in-frame rearrangements. Part of the clones is not present; checked against another copy, under half of the missing clones reflect an unresolved V gene, and the others are unexplained. In all, the sample holds 110,000 or so clones, and 65% to 85% of those were seen once. Less than 3.5% of the sample belongs to the ten largest clones. Input material: PBMCs. The source of these receptors is a woman in her 40s in good health and CMV-seropositive.

J is TRBJ1-5 and V is TRBV7-2, with TRBD1 matching over 9 bases. The CDR3 totals 15 residues. Germline V CDR1 and CDR2: SGHTA, FQGNSA. V dropped 5 bases and J dropped 6; count of bases not matched to a gene: 8. Here the CDR3 reads CASSPRGTGFQPQHF. The CDR3, as DNA: TGTGCCAGCAGCCCTCGTGGGACAGGGTTTCAGCCCCAGCATTTT. The full variable domain, with the rest looked up from reference TRBV7-2 and TRBJ1-5, is GAGVSQSPSNKVTEKGKDVELRCDPISGHTALYWYRQSLGQGLEFLIYFQGNSAPDKSGLPSDRFSAERTGGSVSTLTIQRTQQEDSAVYLCASSPRGTGFQPQHFGDGTRLSIL.

The rearrangement joins TRBV29-1 to TRBJ1-2; 8 nucleotides align to TRBD1. The CDR3 has 15 residues. Germline values: CDR1 SQVTM, CDR2 ANQGSEA. The CDR3 spells CTVSPLTGAPQGYTF. Written as DNA, the CDR3 is TGCACCGTCAGCCCCTTGACAGGGGCACCGCAAGGCTACACCTTC.

The chain is built from TRBV9 and TRBJ2-1; the match to TRBD2 covers 9 bases. Germline CDR1 is SGDLS and CDR2 is YYNGEE. V lost 6 bases to trimming and J lost 5 bases; unmatched junction nucleotides: 6. The CDR3 extends over 14 amino acids. CDR3 in DNA: TGTGCCAGCACCCCGACTAGCGGAGACAATGAGCAGTTCTTC. Amino acid sequence: CASTPTSGDNEQFF.

The chain is built from TRBV6-6 and TRBJ1-4, with TRBD1 identical over 9 bases. The CDR3 consists of 13 residues. Germline trimming cut 8 bases from V and 6 bases from J; bases unmatched to any gene: 4. The germline gives CDR1 MNHNY, CDR2 SVGAGI (reference sequence). In nucleotides, the CDR3 is TGTGCCAGCGTGAGGACAGGGGATGAAAAACTGTTTTTT. Protein: CASVRTGDEKLFF.

The chain couples TRBV5-6 to TRBJ1-1; TRBD1 matches 7 bases. Germline CDR1 is SGHDT and CDR2 is YYEEEE. CDR3 length equals 17 residues. Losses at the gene ends were 1 base for V and 0 bases for J; bases not matched to a gene: 9. This CDR3 reads CASSLRLTGVMNTEAFF. The CDR3 DNA is TGTGCCAGCAGCTTGAGACTCACAGGGGTCATGAACACTGAAGCTTTCTTT.

The V and J genes are TRBV18 and TRBJ2-1; 7 positions match TRBD1. Germline CDR1 KGHSH, CDR2 LQKENI. The CDR3 is 19 amino acids. After removal of 2 bases from V and 9 bases from J, the junction contained 22 bases not matched to a gene. CDR3 protein: CASSPSWTGLLSPMPEQFF. The CDR3 coding sequence is TGTGCCAGCTCACCAAGCTGGACAGGACTCTTATCCCCTATGCCTGAGCAGTTCTTC.

The chain joins TRBV28 to TRBJ2-7; 11 bases are a match to TRBD2. CDR1 is MDHEN and CDR2 is SYDVKM in the germline V gene. This CDR3 spans 15 amino acids. V gave up 5 bases and J gave up 6 bases; unmatched junction bases: 9. The CDR3, as DNA: TGTGCCAGCAGTCAACCCACTAGCGGGAGTTTCGAGCAGTACTTC. Translating it yields CASSQPTSGSFEQYF.

The V call is TRBV27, the J call TRBJ1-6; D ambiguous. Germline V lookup: CDR1 MNHEY, CDR2 SMNVEV (reference sequence). The CDR3 has 17 residues. V was pared by 9 bases and J by 4 bases, with 22 bases between. CDR3 loop: CASTAAGLSSYNSPLHF. The CDR3 nucleotides read TGTGCCAGTACCGCGGCAGGACTATCATCTTATAATTCACCCCTCCACTTT.

The chain combines TRBV27 with TRBJ1-5; 8 bases agree with TRBD1. The CDR3 extends over 17 amino acids. CDR1 MNHEY and CDR2 SMNVEV come from the germline V gene (reference sequence). Germline trimming cut 3 bases from V and 3 bases from J; bases unmatched to any gene: 10. CDR3 sequence (DNA): TGTGCCAGCAGTTTTCGATCGACAGGGGTGACCAATCAGCCCCAGCATTTT. Residues: CASSFRSTGVTNQPQHF.

The rearrangement links TRBV7-9 to TRBJ1-1; 8 bases are shared with TRBD1. V shed 5 bases, J shed 3 bases, and the junction held 11 bases outside the gene matches. Germline CDR1 SEHNR, CDR2 FQNEAQ (reference sequence). The CDR3 extends over 16 amino acids. CDR3 region: CASSARPDREDTEAFF. CDR3 nucleotide sequence: TGTGCCAGCAGCGCCCGACCGGACAGGGAGGACACTGAAGCTTTCTTT. Using reference TRBV7-9 and TRBJ1-1 for the parts outside the CDR3, the full variable domain is DTGVSQNPRHKITKRGQNVTFRCDPISEHNRLYWYRQTLGQGPEFLTYFQNEAQLEKSRLLSDRFSAERPKGSFSTLEIQRTEQGDSAMYLCASSARPDREDTEAFFGQGTRLTVV.

Here the CDR3 DNA reads TGTGCCAGCAGCCTGGCAGACCAGGGATCTGAAGCTTTCTTT. This gives the protein CASSLADQGSEAFF. This chain uses TRBV9 with TRBJ1-1, with D possibly being TRBD1 (5 bases). Germline lookup yields CDR1 SGDLS and CDR2 YYNGEE. The CDR3 length is 14 residues. V lost 4 bases and J lost 6, with 16 bases in between.

V and J are TRBV6-5 and TRBJ1-4; D remains unclear. This CDR3 contains 14 residues. CDR1 and CDR2 from the germline V gene are MNHEY and SVGAGI. V was trimmed by 2 bases and J by 3 bases, leaving 7 bases between them. The CDR3 nucleotides are TGTGCCAGCAGTTACCGGCAGGCTAATGAAAAACTGTTTTTT. It encodes CASSYRQANEKLFF.

The chain joins TRBV10-2 to TRBJ2-4; 7 nucleotides align to TRBD1. CDR1 WSHSY and CDR2 SAAADI come from the germline V gene. CDR3 length: 14 residues. The V segment lost 0 bases and the J segment 7 bases; nucleotides outside the gene matches: 3. CDR3 loop: CASSESTRGNIQYF. The CDR3 DNA is TGCGCCAGCAGTGAGTCGACCAGGGGGAACATTCAGTACTTC.

The chain is built from TRBV6-5 and TRBJ2-1, with D tentatively TRBD2 (7 bases). The CDR3 spans 15 residues. The ends were cut back, 8 bases at V and 4 bases at J, with 18 bases in the middle. The germline V gene encodes CDR1 MNHEY and CDR2 SVGAGI. The CDR3 DNA reads TGTGCCAGCCTGGCCGGGGGGCGGGGGTACAATGAGCAGTTCTTC. Its protein is CASLAGGRGYNEQFF.

The J gene is TRBJ1-1, the V gene TRBV28; D is undetermined. This CDR3 is 13 amino acids long. V gave up 4 bases and J gave up 7 bases, with 13 bases separating them. Germline V CDR1 and CDR2: MDHEN, SYDVKM. In nucleotides, the CDR3 is TGTGCCAGCAGTTCATCGACACTTCTTGAAGCTTTCTTT. This encodes CASSSSTLLEAFF. Drawing the rest from reference TRBV28 and TRBJ1-1, the complete variable domain is DVKVTQSSRYLVKRTGEKVFLECVQDMDHENMFWYRQDPGLGLRLIYFSYDVKMKEKGDIPEGYSVSREKKERFSLILESASTNQTSMYLCASSSSTLLEAFFGQGTRLTVV.